This record concerns one TCR beta chain sequence. The antigen remains undetermined. The data originate from a study of cytomegalovirus exposure and HLA in healthy donors. Looking at the study overall: The platform used for the approximately 130 validation repertoires matched that of the 650 to 750 first-cohort repertoires, a later analysis reported.

Study observations and caveats: Cytomegalovirus status was reportedly diagnosed by the classifier with high specificity and sensitivity. According to the study, around 160 TCR beta chains were cytomegalovirus-associated. A few chains tied to CMV proved CMV antigen-specific in vitro.

CDR3 length: 17 amino acids. CDR1 is LNHDA, CDR2 SQIVND, per germline (reference sequence). J gave up 6 bases and V 3 bases, and 9 bases lay outside the gene matches. The data were produced by immunoSEQ multiplex PCR, yet TCRdb's version contains in-frame clones alone and is incomplete. The sample has around 150,000 clones, 70% to 90% seen once. The chain combines TRBV19 with TRBJ2-1, with 12 bases fitting TRBD2. Sequencing was carried out using PBMCs. The TCR comes from a woman under 30 in good health and CMV-seropositive. CDR3 coding DNA: TGTGCCAGTAGTATCGGGGGCTCTAGCGGGAGGGCCAATGAGCAGTTCTTC. Its translation: CASSIGGSSGRANEQFF. Together with reference TRBV19 and TRBJ2-1, the CDR3 gives the full variable domain: DGGITQSPKYLFRKEGQNVTLSCEQNLNHDAMYWYRQDPGQGLRLIYYSQIVNDFQKGDIAEGYSVSREKKESFPLTVTSAQKNPTAFYLCASSIGGSSGRANEQFFGPGTRLTVL.